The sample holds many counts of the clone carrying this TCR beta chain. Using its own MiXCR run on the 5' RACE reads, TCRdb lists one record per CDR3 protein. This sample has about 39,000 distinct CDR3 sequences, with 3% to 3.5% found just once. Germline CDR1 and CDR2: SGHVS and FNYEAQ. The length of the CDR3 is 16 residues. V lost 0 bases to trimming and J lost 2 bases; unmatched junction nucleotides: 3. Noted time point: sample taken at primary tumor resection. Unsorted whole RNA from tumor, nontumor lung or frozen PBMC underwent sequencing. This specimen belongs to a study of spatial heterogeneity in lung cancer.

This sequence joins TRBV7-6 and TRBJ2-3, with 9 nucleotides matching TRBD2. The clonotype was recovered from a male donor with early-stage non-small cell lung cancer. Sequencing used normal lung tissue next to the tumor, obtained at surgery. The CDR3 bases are TGTGCCAGCAGCTTAGCGATAGCGGGAGCCACAGATACGCAGTATTTT. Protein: CASSLAIAGATDTQYF.